A selection of T cell receptor beta chains follows, all from one sample in a study of radiotherapy plus CTLA-4 blockade in lung cancer. Sequencing was performed with immunoSEQ multiplex PCR; in TCRdb, only in-frame clones are kept and a portion is missing. Of 40,000 to 45,000 clones listed, around 70% were seen once; the top ten hold roughly 25%. Sequenced here: peripheral blood, sampled from a patient treated with radiotherapy plus ipilimumab. These receptors were taken from a human donor with non-small cell lung cancer who had a partial response to radiotherapy plus ipilimumab. Each CDR3 is given with its conserved first and last residue. D genes are given only for firm matches. The size entry is marked missing in some rows and otherwise reads once, few, many or a size class.

v_call: TRBV5-1; d_call: TRBD2; j_call: TRBJ2-1; clone_size: few; cdr3_aa: CASSILPGLADMYNEQFF; cdr3_nt: TGCGCCAGCAGCATATTGCCGGGACTAGCGGATATGTACAATGAGCAGTTCTTC
v_call: TRBV5-1; d_call: TRBD2; j_call: TRBJ2-7; clone_size: NA; cdr3_aa: CASSSTSGRAHEQYF; cdr3_nt: TGCGCCAGCAGCTCCACTAGCGGGAGGGCCCACGAGCAGTACTTC
v_call: TRBV6-6; d_call: NA; j_call: TRBJ1-1; clone_size: NA; cdr3_aa: CASSSGSTEAFF; cdr3_nt: TGTGCCAGCAGCTCGGGTAGCACTGAAGCTTTCTTT
v_call: TRBV5-1; d_call: NA; j_call: TRBJ1-5; clone_size: NA; cdr3_aa: CASSPSGAYSNQPQHF; cdr3_nt: TGCGCCAGCAGCCCCTCGGGAGCGTATAGCAATCAGCCCCAGCATTTT
v_call: TRBV6-5; d_call: NA; j_call: TRBJ2-2; clone_size: NA; cdr3_aa: CASSYSSGRPGELFF; cdr3_nt: TGTGCCAGCAGTTACTCGTCGGGGAGGCCCGGGGAGCTGTTTTTT
v_call: TRBV2; d_call: NA; j_call: TRBJ1-5; clone_size: once; cdr3_aa: CASSERQSQPQHF; cdr3_nt: TGTGCCAGCAGTGAGAGGCAAAGTCAGCCCCAGCATTTT
v_call: TRBV7-3; d_call: NA; j_call: TRBJ2-2; clone_size: NA; cdr3_aa: CASSAPGSTGELFF; cdr3_nt: TGTGCCAGCAGCGCCCCCGGTTCAACCGGGGAGCTGTTTTTT
v_call: TRBV6-5; d_call: NA; j_call: TRBJ2-7; clone_size: NA; cdr3_aa: CASKYRGGEQYF; cdr3_nt: TGTGCCAGCAAATACAGGGGAGGAGAGCAGTACTTC
v_call: TRBV11-2; d_call: NA; j_call: TRBJ1-2; clone_size: few; cdr3_aa: CASSLVEGDGYTF; cdr3_nt: TGTGCCAGCAGCTTAGTTGAGGGGGATGGCTACACCTTC
v_call: TRBV7-2; d_call: TRBD2; j_call: TRBJ2-1; clone_size: NA; cdr3_aa: CASSHRPLAGANEQFF; cdr3_nt: TGTGCCAGCAGCCACCGGCCTCTAGCGGGAGCCAATGAGCAGTTCTTC
v_call: TRBV7-9; d_call: TRBD2; j_call: TRBJ2-7; clone_size: NA; cdr3_aa: CASSLAGRAHEQYF; cdr3_nt: TGTGCCAGCAGCTTAGCCGGGAGGGCCCACGAGCAGTACTTC
v_call: TRBV30; d_call: NA; j_call: TRBJ2-1; clone_size: NA; cdr3_aa: CAWGLAPLVNEQFF; cdr3_nt: TGTGCCTGGGGGCTAGCTCCATTAGTGAATGAGCAGTTCTTC
v_call: TRBV13; d_call: TRBD2; j_call: TRBJ2-4; clone_size: few; cdr3_aa: CASSFYGGRIAKNIQYF; cdr3_nt: TGTGCCAGCAGCTTCTACGGGGGGAGGATAGCCAAAAACATTCAGTACTTC
v_call: TRBV6-5; d_call: TRBD1; j_call: TRBJ2-7; clone_size: NA; cdr3_aa: CASSYGQGGREQYF; cdr3_nt: TGTGCCAGCAGTTACGGACAGGGGGGACGGGAGCAGTACTTC
v_call: TRBV4-2; d_call: TRBD1; j_call: TRBJ1-3; clone_size: NA; cdr3_aa: CASSQRLGQGASGNTIYF; cdr3_nt: TGTGCCAGCAGCCAACGATTGGGACAGGGGGCATCTGGAAACACCATATATTTT
v_call: TRBV6-6; d_call: NA; j_call: TRBJ1-1; clone_size: NA; cdr3_aa: CASSYRGAKAFF; cdr3_nt: TGTGCCAGCAGTTACCGGGGGGCTAAAGCTTTCTTT
v_call: TRBV6-5; d_call: NA; j_call: TRBJ2-7; clone_size: NA; cdr3_aa: CASSYIGAADEQYF; cdr3_nt: TGTGCCAGCAGTTACATAGGGGCGGCGGACGAGCAGTACTTC
v_call: TRBV10-3; d_call: NA; j_call: TRBJ1-5; clone_size: NA; cdr3_aa: CATRGARRNQPQHF; cdr3_nt: TGTGCCACGCGGGGAGCGAGGCGCAATCAGCCCCAGCATTTT
v_call: TRBV7-8; d_call: TRBD1; j_call: TRBJ1-2; clone_size: NA; cdr3_aa: CASSLGRQGAIGYGYTF; cdr3_nt: TGTGCCAGCAGCTTAGGGAGACAGGGGGCGATAGGCTATGGCTACACCTTC
v_call: TRBV19; d_call: TRBD1; j_call: TRBJ1-4; clone_size: few; cdr3_aa: CASSPDRGMANEKLFF; cdr3_nt: TGTGCCAGTAGCCCGGACAGGGGGATGGCTAATGAAAAACTGTTTTTT
v_call: TRBV27; d_call: NA; j_call: TRBJ2-1; clone_size: NA; cdr3_aa: CASSFTAANEQFF; cdr3_nt: TGTGCCAGCAGTTTCACAGCCGCCAATGAGCAGTTCTTC
v_call: TRBV29-1; d_call: NA; j_call: TRBJ2-1; clone_size: NA; cdr3_aa: CSVEGIQSSYNEQFF; cdr3_nt: TGCAGCGTTGAAGGAATACAGAGCTCCTACAATGAGCAGTTCTTC
v_call: TRBV4-2; d_call: NA; j_call: TRBJ1-1; clone_size: NA; cdr3_aa: CASSQGGPGTRNTEAFF; cdr3_nt: TGTGCCAGCAGCCAAGGGGGGCCCGGGACAAGGAACACTGAAGCTTTCTTT
v_call: TRBV9; d_call: TRBD2; j_call: TRBJ2-2; clone_size: NA; cdr3_aa: CASSVSGGDTGELFF; cdr3_nt: TGTGCCAGCAGCGTCAGCGGGGGTGACACCGGGGAGCTGTTTTTT